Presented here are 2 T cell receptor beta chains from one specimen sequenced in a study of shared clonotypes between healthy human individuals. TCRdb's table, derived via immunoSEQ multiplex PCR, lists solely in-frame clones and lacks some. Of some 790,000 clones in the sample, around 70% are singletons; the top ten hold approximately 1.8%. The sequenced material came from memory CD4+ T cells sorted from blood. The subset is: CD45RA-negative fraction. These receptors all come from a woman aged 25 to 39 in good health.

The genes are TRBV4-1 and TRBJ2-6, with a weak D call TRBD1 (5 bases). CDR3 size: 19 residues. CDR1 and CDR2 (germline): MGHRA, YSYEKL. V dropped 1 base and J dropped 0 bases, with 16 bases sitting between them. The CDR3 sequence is CASSQGPQVYHSGANVLTF. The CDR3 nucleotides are TGCGCCAGCAGCCAAGGGCCACAGGTGTACCACTCTGGGGCCAACGTCCTGACTTTC.

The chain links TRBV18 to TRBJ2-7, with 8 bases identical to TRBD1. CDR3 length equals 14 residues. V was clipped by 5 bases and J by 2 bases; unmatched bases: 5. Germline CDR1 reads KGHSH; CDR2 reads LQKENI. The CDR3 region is CASSRRQGTYEQYF. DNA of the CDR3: TGTGCCAGCTCAAGACGACAGGGGACCTACGAGCAGTACTTC.